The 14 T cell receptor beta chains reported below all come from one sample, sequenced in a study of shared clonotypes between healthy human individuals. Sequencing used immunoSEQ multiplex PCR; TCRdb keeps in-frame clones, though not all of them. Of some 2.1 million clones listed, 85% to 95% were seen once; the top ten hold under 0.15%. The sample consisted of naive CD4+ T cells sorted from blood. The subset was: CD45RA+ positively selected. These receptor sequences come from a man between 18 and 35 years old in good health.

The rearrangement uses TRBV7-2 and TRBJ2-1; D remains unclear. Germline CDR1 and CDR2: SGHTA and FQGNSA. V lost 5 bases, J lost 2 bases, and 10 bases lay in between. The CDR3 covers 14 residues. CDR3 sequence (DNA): TGTGCCAGCAGCCCGCACTACACCTACAATGAGCAGTTCTTC. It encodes CASSPHYTYNEQFF. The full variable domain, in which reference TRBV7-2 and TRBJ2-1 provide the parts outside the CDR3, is GAGVSQSPSNKVTEKGKDVELRCDPISGHTALYWYRQSLGQGLEFLIYFQGNSAPDKSGLPSDRFSAERTGGSVSTLTIQRTQQEDSAVYLCASSPHYTYNEQFFGPGTRLTVL.

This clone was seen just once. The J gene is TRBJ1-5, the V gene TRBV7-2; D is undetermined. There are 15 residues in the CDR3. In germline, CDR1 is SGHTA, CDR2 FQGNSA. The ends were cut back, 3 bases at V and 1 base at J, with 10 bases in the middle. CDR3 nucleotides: TGTGCCAGCAGCTTCGCCTCTCTGAGCAATCAGCCCCAGCATTTT. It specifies CASSFASLSNQPQHF. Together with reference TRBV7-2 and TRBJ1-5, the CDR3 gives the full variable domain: GAGVSQSPSNKVTEKGKDVELRCDPISGHTALYWYRQSLGQGLEFLIYFQGNSAPDKSGLPSDRFSAERTGGSVSTLTIQRTQQEDSAVYLCASSFASLSNQPQHFGDGTRLSIL.

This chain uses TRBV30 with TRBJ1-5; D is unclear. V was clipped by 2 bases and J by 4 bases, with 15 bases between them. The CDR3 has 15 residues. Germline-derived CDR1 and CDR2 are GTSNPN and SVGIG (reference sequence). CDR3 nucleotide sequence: TGTGCCTGGAGTCTCAGCAGTTCCCTAAATCAGCCCCAGCATTTT. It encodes CAWSLSSSLNQPQHF.

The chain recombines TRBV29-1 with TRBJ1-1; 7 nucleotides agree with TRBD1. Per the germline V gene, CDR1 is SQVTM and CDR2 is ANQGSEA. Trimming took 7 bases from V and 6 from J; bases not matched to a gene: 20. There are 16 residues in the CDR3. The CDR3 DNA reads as TGCAGCGCCCGGAGGTCCGGGACAGAAGTTAGATCTGAAGCTTTCTTT. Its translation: CSARRSGTEVRSEAFF.

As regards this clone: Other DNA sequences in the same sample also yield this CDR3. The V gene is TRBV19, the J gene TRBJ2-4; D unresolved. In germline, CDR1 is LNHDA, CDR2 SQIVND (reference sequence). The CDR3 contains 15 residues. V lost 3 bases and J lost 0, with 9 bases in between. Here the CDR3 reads CASSISPLAKNIQYF. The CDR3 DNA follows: TGTGCCAGTAGTATCTCCCCATTAGCCAAAAACATTCAGTACTTC.

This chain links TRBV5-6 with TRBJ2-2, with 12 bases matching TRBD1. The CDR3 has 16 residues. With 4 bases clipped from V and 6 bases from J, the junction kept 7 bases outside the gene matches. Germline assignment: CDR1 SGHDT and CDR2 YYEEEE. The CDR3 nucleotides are TGTGCCAGCAGCCCTTGGGACAGGGGGCGGGCCGGGGAGCTGTTTTTT. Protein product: CASSPWDRGRAGELFF.

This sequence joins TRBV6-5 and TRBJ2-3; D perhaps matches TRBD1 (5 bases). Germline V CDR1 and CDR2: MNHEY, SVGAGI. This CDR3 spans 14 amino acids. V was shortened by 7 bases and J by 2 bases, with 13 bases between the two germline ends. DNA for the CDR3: TGTGCCAGCAAAGACAGACCCATCACAGATACGCAGTATTTT. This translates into CASKDRPITDTQYF.

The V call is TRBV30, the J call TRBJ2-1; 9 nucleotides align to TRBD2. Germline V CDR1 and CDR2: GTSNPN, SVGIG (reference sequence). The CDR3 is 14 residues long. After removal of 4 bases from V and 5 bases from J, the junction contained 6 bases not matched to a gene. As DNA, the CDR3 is TGTGCCTGGATTGGACTAGCGAATAACAATGAGCAGTTCTTC. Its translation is CAWIGLANNNEQFF.

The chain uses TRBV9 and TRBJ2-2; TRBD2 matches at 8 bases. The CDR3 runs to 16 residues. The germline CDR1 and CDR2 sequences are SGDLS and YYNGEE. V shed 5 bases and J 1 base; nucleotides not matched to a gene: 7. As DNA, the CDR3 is TGTGCCAGCAGGGCCAGAGCGGGGGAGAACACCGGGGAGCTGTTTTTT. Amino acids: CASRARAGENTGELFF. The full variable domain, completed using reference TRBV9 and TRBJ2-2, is DSGVTQTPKHLITATGQRVTLRCSPRSGDLSVYWYQQSLDQGLQFLIQYYNGEERAKGNILERFSAQQFPDLHSELNLSSLELGDSALYFCASRARAGENTGELFFGEGSRLTVL.

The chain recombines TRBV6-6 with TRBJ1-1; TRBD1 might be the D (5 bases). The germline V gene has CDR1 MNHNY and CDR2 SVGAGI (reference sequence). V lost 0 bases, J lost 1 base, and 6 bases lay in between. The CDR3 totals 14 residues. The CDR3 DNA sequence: TGTGCCAGCAGTTACTCGACAGCGAACACTGAAGCTTTCTTT. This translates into CASSYSTANTEAFF.

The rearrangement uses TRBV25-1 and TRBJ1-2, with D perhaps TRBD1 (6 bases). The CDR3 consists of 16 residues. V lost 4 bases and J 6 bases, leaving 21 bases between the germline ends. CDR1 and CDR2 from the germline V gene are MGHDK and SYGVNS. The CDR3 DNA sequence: TGTGCCAGCAGTGGAGACGGGACATCCAGAACGCATGGCTACACCTTC. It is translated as CASSGDGTSRTHGYTF.

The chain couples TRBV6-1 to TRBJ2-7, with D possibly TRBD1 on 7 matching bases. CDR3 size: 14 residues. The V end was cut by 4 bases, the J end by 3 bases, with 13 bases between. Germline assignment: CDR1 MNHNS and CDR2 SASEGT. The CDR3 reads CASSVAGGHYEQYF. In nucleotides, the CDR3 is TGTGCCAGCAGTGTAGCAGGGGGGCACTACGAGCAGTACTTC.

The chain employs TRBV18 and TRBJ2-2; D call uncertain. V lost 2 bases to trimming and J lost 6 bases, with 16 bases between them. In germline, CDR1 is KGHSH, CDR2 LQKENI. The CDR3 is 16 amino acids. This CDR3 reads CASSPREHSTAGELFF. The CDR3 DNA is TGTGCCAGCTCACCAAGGGAACATTCAACGGCCGGGGAGCTGTTTTTT.

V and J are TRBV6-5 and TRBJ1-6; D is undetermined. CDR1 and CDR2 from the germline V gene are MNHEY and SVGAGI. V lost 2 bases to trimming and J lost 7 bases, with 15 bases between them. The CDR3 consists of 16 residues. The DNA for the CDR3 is TGTGCCAGCAGTTACCTGGCACGCGGACCCAATTCACCCCTCCACTTT. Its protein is CASSYLARGPNSPLHF.